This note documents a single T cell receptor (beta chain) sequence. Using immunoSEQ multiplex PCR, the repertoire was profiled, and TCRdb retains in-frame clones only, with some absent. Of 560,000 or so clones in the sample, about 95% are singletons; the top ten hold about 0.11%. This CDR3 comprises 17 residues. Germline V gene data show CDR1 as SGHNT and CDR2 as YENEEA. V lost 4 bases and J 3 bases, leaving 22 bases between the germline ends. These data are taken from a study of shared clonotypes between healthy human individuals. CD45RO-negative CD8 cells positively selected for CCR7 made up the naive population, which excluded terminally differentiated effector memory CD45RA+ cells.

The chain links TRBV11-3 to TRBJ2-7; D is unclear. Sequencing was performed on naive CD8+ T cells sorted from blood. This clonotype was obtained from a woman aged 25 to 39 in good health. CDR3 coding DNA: TGTGCCAGCAGCTACGAAGCAAGCTTAATTGGGATCTACGAGCAGTACTTC. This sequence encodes CASSYEASLIGIYEQYF. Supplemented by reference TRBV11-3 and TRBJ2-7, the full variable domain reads EAGVVQSPRYKIIEKKQPVAFWCNPISGHNTLYWYLQNLGQGPELLIRYENEEAVDDSQLPKDRFSAERLKGVDSTLKIQPAELGDSAVYLCASSYEASLIGIYEQYFGPGTRLTVT.